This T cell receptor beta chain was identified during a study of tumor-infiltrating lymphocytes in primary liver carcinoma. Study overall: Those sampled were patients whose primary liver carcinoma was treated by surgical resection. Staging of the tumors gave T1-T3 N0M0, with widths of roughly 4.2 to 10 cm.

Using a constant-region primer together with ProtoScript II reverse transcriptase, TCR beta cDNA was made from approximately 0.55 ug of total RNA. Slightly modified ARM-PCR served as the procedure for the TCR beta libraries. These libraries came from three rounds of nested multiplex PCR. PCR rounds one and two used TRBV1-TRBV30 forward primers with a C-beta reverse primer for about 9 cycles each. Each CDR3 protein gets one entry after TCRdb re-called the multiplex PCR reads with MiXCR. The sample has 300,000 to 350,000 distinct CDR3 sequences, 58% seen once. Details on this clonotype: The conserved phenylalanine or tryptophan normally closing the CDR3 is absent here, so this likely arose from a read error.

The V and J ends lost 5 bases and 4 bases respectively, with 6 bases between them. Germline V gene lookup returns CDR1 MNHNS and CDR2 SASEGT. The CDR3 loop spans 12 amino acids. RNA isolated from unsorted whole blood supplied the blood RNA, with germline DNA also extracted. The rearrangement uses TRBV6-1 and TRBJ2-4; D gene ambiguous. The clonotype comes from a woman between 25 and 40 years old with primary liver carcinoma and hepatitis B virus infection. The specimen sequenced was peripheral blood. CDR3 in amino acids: CASSTGKNIQYI. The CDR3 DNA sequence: TGTGCCAGCAGTACCGGGAAAAACATTCAGTACATC.